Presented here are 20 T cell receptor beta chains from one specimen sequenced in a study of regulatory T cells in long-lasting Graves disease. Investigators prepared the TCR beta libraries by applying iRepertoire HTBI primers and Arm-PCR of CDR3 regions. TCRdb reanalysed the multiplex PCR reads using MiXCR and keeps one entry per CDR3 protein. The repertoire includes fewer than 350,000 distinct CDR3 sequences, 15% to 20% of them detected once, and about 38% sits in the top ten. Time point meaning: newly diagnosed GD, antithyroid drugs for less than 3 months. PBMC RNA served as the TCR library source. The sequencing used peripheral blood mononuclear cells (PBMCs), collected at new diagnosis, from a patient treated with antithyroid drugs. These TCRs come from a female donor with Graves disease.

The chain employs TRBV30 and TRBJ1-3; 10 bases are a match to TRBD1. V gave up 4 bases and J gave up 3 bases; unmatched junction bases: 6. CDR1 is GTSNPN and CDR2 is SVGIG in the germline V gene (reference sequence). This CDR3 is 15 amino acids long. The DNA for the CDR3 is TGTGCCTGGAATCCGGGACAGGGGTTTGGAAACACCATATATTTT. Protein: CAWNPGQGFGNTIYF.

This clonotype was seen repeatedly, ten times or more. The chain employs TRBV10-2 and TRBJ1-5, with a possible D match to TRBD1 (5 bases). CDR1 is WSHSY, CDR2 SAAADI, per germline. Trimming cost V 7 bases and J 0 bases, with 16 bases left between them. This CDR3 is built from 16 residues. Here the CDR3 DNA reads TGCGCCAGCATGGCCCCGGGGGGATATAGCAATCAGCCCCAGCATTTT. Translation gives CASMAPGGYSNQPQHF.

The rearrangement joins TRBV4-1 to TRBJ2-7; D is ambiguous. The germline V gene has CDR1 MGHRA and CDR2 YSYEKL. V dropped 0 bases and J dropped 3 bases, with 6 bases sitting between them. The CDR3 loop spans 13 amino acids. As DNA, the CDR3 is TGCGCCAGCAGCCAAGAACCTAGCTACGAGCAGTACTTC. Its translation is CASSQEPSYEQYF.

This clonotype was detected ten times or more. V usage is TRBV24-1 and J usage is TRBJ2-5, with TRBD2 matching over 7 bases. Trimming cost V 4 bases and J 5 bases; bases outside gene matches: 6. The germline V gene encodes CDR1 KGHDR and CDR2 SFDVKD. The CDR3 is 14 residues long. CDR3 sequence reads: CATSDPTSLETQYF. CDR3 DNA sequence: TGTGCCACCAGTGACCCGACTAGCCTGGAGACCCAGTACTTC.

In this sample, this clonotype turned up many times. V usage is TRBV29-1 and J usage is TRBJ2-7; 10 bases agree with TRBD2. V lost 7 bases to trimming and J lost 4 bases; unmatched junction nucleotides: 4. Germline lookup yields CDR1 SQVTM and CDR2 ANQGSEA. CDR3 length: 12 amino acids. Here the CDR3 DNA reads TGCAGCGCCAGGACTAGCGGTTACGAGCAGTACTTC. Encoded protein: CSARTSGYEQYF.

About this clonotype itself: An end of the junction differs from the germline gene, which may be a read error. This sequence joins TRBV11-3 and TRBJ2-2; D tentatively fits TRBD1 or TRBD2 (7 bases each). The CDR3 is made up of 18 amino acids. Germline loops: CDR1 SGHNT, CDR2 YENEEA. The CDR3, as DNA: TGTGCCAACAGCGGGGACAGCCAGGGTGCCCCCGGTGCCGGGGAGCTGTTTTTT. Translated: CANSGDSQGAPGAGELFF.

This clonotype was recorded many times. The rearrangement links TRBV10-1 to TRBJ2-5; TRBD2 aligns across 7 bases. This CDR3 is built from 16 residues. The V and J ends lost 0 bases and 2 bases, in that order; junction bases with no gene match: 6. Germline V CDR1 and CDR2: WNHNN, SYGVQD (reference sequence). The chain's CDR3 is CASSESTASGQETQYF. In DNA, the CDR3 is TGCGCCAGCAGTGAGTCGACTGCTAGCGGTCAAGAGACCCAGTACTTC.

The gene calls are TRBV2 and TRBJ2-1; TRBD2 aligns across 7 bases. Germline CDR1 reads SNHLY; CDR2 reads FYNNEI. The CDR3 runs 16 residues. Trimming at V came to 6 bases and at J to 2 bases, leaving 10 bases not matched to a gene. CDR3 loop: CASRGVAGEAYNEQFF. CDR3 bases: TGTGCCAGCAGAGGGGTCGCGGGGGAAGCCTACAATGAGCAGTTCTTC.

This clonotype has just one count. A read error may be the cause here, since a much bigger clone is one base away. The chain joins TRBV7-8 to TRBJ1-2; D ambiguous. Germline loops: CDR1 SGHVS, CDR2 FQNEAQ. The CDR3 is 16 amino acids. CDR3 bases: TGTGCCGGCAGCATACGGGCCCGCGGGCCTAACTATGGCTACACCTTC. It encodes CAGSIRARGPNYGYTF.

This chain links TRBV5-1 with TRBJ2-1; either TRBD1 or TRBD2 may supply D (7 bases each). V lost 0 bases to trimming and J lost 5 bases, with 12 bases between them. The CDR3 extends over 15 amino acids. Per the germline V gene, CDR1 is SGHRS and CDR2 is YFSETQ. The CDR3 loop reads CASSLGGGTDNEQFF. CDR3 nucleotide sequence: TGCGCCAGCAGCTTGGGGGGGGGGACAGACAATGAGCAGTTCTTC.

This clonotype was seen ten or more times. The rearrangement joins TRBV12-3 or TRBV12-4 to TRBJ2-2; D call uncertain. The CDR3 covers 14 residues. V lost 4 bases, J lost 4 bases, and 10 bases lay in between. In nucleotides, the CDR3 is TGTGCCAGCAGTTCAACTCCAAGCACCGGGGAGCTGTTTTTT. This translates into CASSSTPSTGELFF.

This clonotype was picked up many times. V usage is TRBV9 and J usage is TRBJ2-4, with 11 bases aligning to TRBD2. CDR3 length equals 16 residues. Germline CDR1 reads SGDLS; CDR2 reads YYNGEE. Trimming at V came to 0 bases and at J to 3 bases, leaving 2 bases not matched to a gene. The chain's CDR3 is CASSVGSGGDKNIQYF. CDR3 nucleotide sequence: TGTGCCAGCAGCGTAGGTAGCGGGGGGGACAAAAACATTCAGTACTTC. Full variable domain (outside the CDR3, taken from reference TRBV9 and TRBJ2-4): DSGVTQTPKHLITATGQRVTLRCSPRSGDLSVYWYQQSLDQGLQFLIQYYNGEERAKGNILERFSAQQFPDLHSELNLSSLELGDSALYFCASSVGSGGDKNIQYFGAGTRLSVL.

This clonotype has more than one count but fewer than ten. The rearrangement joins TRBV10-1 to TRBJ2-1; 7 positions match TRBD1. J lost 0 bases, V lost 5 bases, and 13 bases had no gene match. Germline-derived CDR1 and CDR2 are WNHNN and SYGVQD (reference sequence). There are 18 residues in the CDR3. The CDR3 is CASSSTGIKLGSYNEQFF. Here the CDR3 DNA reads TGCGCCAGCAGTTCGACAGGGATCAAGTTGGGCTCCTACAATGAGCAGTTCTTC.

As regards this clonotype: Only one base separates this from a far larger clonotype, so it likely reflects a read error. The CDR3 sequence: CASSDVGANYGYTF. Here the CDR3 DNA reads TGTGCCAGCAGTGACGTTGGAGCTAACTATGGCTACACCTTC. This chain uses TRBV6-1 with TRBJ1-2; D gene ambiguous. Per the germline V gene, CDR1 is MNHNS and CDR2 is SASEGT. This CDR3 region has 14 residues. V lost 3 bases, J lost 0 bases, and 8 bases lay in between.

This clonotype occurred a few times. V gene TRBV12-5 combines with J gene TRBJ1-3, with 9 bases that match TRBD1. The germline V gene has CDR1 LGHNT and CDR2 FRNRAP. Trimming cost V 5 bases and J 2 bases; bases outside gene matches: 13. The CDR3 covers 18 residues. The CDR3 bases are TGTGCTAGTGGTGGGGGACAGGGCCTTATTTTGGCTGGAAACACCATATATTTT. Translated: CASGGGQGLILAGNTIYF.

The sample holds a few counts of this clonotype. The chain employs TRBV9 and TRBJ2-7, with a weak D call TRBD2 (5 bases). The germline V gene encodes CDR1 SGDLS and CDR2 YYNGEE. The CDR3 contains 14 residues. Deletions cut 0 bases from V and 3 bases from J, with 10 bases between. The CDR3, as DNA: TGTGCCAGCAGCGTAGAAGGAAGCGGCTACGAGCAGTACTTC. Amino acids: CASSVEGSGYEQYF.

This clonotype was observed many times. CDR3 in amino acids: CASSNPPPMASPTGQYF. In nucleotides, the CDR3 is TGTGCCAGCAGTAATCCACCCCCAATGGCCAGCCCCACAGGGCAGTACTTC. This chain connects TRBV28 to TRBJ2-7; maybe TRBD1 (5 bases). Germline loops: CDR1 MDHEN, CDR2 SYDVKM. Deletions cut 5 bases from V and 9 bases from J, with 29 bases between. CDR3 size: 17 residues.

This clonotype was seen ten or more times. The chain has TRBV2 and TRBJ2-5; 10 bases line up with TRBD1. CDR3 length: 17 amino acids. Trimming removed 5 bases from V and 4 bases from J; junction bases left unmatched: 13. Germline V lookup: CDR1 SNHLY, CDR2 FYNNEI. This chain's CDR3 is CASSRTGTGVGGETQYF. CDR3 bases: TGTGCCAGCAGTCGAACCGGGACAGGGGTAGGCGGAGAGACCCAGTACTTC.

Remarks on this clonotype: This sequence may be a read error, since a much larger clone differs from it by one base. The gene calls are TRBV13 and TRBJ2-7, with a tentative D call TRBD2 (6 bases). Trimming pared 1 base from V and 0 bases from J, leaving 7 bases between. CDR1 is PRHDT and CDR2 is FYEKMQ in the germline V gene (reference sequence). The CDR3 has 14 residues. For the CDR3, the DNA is TGTGCCAGCAGCTTAGTGACTAGCTCCTACGAGCAGTACTTC. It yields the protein CASSLVTSSYEQYF.

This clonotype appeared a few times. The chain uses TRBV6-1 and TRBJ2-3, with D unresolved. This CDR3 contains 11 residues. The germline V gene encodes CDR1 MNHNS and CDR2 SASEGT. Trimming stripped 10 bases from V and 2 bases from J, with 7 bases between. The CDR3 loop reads CATVDTDTQYF. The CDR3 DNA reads TGTGCCACGGTTGACACAGATACGCAGTATTTT.